A selection of T cell receptor beta chains follows, all from one sample in a study of blood T cell repertoires in COVID-19. Sequencing was performed with immunoSEQ multiplex PCR; in TCRdb, only in-frame clones are kept and a portion is missing. Of more than 300,000 clones in the sample, roughly 91% are singletons; the top ten hold more than 9%. Sequencing used PBMCs or T cells enriched from blood (not recorded which). The receptors come from a woman in her 30s who had recovered from COVID-19. Each CDR3 is given with its conserved first and last residue. Fields, in order: V gene, J gene, D gene, CDR3 protein. A D gene is named only where the DNA matches it firmly.

>TRBV10-3|TRBJ1-4|TRBD1
CAISGSAAGGDEKLFF
>TRBV11-2|TRBJ2-7|-
CASSFREASLSYEQYF
>TRBV18|TRBJ1-1|-
CASSPPRGLGNTEAFF
>TRBV18|TRBJ2-2|TRBD2
CASSLGLAGITGELFF
>TRBV28|TRBJ2-3|-
CASSLAGDSTDTQYF
>TRBV4-1|TRBJ2-1|-
CASSPFGGAREQFF
>TRBV11-2|TRBJ2-2|-
CASSPTRDFTGELFF
>TRBV25-1|TRBJ1-3|-
CASSDRRGSPPSGNTIYF
>TRBV19|TRBJ1-1|-
CASSIDRQVGGWNTEAFF
>TRBV7-2|TRBJ1-2|-
CASSTRTAYGYTF
>TRBV10-1|TRBJ2-3|TRBD1
CASSESIEGAHYF
>TRBV10-3|TRBJ2-7|TRBD1
CAIRGNRGREQYF
>TRBV24-1|TRBJ2-2|-
CATSGETGFTGELFF
>TRBV7-9|TRBJ2-1|-
CASSLLGGNEQFF
>TRBV5-4|TRBJ1-6|TRBD1
CASSADRVGSPLHF
>TRBV29-1|TRBJ2-1|-
CSVDRSYNEQFF
>TRBV4-1|TRBJ2-1|TRBD2
CASSQRGEPTNEQFF
>TRBV5-1|TRBJ1-2|TRBD1
CATRTGGDYGYTF
>TRBV28|TRBJ2-5|-
CASTSVAVQETQYF
>TRBV6-1|TRBJ1-2|TRBD1
CASSEDRIYGYTF
>TRBV12-3/TRBV12-4|TRBJ2-7|-
CASSLEKREQYF
>TRBV7-2|TRBJ1-4|TRBD1
CASVRDSMGEKLFF
>TRBV30|TRBJ1-4|TRBD1
CAWRGQGASEKLFF
>TRBV30|TRBJ2-7|TRBD2
CAWSLFRESRGGQYEQYF
>TRBV5-5|TRBJ2-6|-
CASSPNVHEGANVLTF
>TRBV27|TRBJ2-2|TRBD2
CASSTSSGRPGELFF
>TRBV5-1|TRBJ2-3|TRBD1
CASSSADRNTDTQYF
>TRBV6-6|TRBJ2-3|-
CASGSRNTDTQYF
>TRBV5-1|TRBJ1-3|-
CASSFNSGNTIYF
>TRBV4-1|TRBJ1-2|-
CASSQNPLGGYTF
>TRBV5-4|TRBJ2-7|TRBD2
CASSLAGLAAEQYF
>TRBV15|TRBJ1-1|-
CATSREVSAGEAFF
>TRBV25-1|TRBJ2-3|TRBD1
CASTQGASDTQYF
>TRBV25-1|TRBJ1-6|-
CASSGGGQGLSYNSPLHF
>TRBV19|TRBJ1-1|-
CASSMRQGNTEAFF
>TRBV7-7|TRBJ2-5|-
CASTERGGGPETQYF
>TRBV3-1/TRBV3-2|TRBJ1-5|-
CASSQGLTGGYQPQHF
>TRBV19|TRBJ2-3|TRBD2
CASSIVRGGSTDTQYF
>TRBV10-3|TRBJ1-3|TRBD1
CAISERQGDSGNTIYF
>TRBV9|TRBJ1-3|TRBD1
CASTKGQIENTIYF
>TRBV5-1|TRBJ1-6|-
CASSSIDSHNSPLHF
>TRBV19|TRBJ1-4|-
CASSPPPGGNEKLFF
>TRBV6-2/TRBV6-3|TRBJ2-2|-
CASSARPGDGELFF
>TRBV7-3|TRBJ2-3|TRBD2
CASSPQAGVTDTQYF
>TRBV10-3|TRBJ2-7|-
CAISDKGHYYEQYF
>TRBV27|TRBJ2-4|TRBD1
CASSLRQGLAKNIQYF